Listed here are 11 T cell receptor beta chains from one sample, sequenced in a study of blood T cells in healthy people across ages. A sample-barcoded 5' primer and a J-beta primer mix were used in a second PCR of about 7 to 12 cycles. TCRdb redid the calling of the 5' RACE reads with MiXCR, one entry per CDR3 protein. The sample lists about 780,000 distinct CDR3 sequences, around 24% occurring once. The same sample was also used in a study of T cells of mothers and their children.

The sequenced sample was blood. The receptors here all came from a boy aged 10-17 years in good health.

This clonotype was counted at least ten times. This chain connects TRBV7-2 to TRBJ2-6; D ambiguous. The germline V gene has CDR1 SGHTA and CDR2 FQGNSA. V lost 1 base and J lost 2, with 6 bases in between. The CDR3 runs to 15 residues. The DNA for the CDR3 is TGTGCCAGCAGCTTAGAAAGCGCTGGGGCCAACGTCCTGACTTTC. Encoded protein: CASSLESAGANVLTF.

This clonotype was picked up a small number of times. The V gene is TRBV9, the J gene TRBJ2-3, with D maybe TRBD2 (5 bases). CDR1 and CDR2 from the germline V gene are SGDLS and YYNGEE. CDR3 length equals 14 residues. V shed 0 bases and J shed 3 bases, with 8 bases lying between them. CDR3 coding DNA: TGTGCCAGCAGCGTAGCTAGCTGGACAGATACGCAGTATTTT. Protein: CASSVASWTDTQYF. Variable domain in full (rest from reference TRBV9 and TRBJ2-3): DSGVTQTPKHLITATGQRVTLRCSPRSGDLSVYWYQQSLDQGLQFLIQYYNGEERAKGNILERFSAQQFPDLHSELNLSSLELGDSALYFCASSVASWTDTQYFGPGTRLTVL.

This chain connects TRBV9 to TRBJ1-4; TRBD1 matches 7 bases. Germline CDR1 SGDLS, CDR2 YYNGEE. V shed 4 bases, J shed 7 bases, and the junction held 10 bases outside the gene matches. The CDR3 is 15 residues long. CDR3 region: CASSPRQGEGEKLFF. The CDR3 DNA is TGTGCCAGCAGCCCCAGACAGGGAGAGGGTGAAAAACTGTTTTTT. Based on the CDR3 plus reference TRBV9 and TRBJ1-4, the full variable domain is DSGVTQTPKHLITATGQRVTLRCSPRSGDLSVYWYQQSLDQGLQFLIQYYNGEERAKGNILERFSAQQFPDLHSELNLSSLELGDSALYFCASSPRQGEGEKLFFGSGTQLSVL.

Only a few counts were recorded for this clonotype. J is TRBJ2-5 and V is TRBV28, with 12 positions matching TRBD2. The J segment lost 5 bases and the V segment lost 5 bases, leaving 15 bases of the junction unmatched. CDR3 length: 18 residues. Germline lookup yields CDR1 MDHEN and CDR2 SYDVKM. The CDR3 reads CASSPSFLAGGRGETQYF. CDR3 in DNA: TGTGCCAGCAGTCCCTCCTTCCTAGCGGGGGGGCGAGGGGAGACCCAGTACTTC.

This clonotype was seen more than once but under ten times. The rearrangement links TRBV12-3 or TRBV12-4 to TRBJ1-5; D is possibly TRBD1 (5 bases). The CDR3 loop spans 14 amino acids. The V end lost 5 bases, the J end lost 6 bases, and 14 bases lay between the germline ends. The CDR3 coding sequence is TGTGCCAGCAGTCCGGGACGGCTAGGTCAGCCCCAGCATTTT. This codes for CASSPGRLGQPQHF.

The V gene is TRBV7-9, the J gene TRBJ2-6, with 8 bases identical to TRBD1. This CDR3 is 18 amino acids long. V lost 3 bases, J lost 0 bases, and 7 bases stayed unmatched. CDR1 is SEHNR and CDR2 is FQNEAQ in the germline V gene (reference sequence). This CDR3 is CASSLSGGPLSGANVLTF. Here the CDR3 DNA reads TGTGCCAGCAGCTTGTCAGGGGGCCCACTCTCTGGGGCCAACGTCCTGACTTTC.

The table lists this clonotype with many counts. The J gene is TRBJ2-5, the V gene TRBV20-1, with 9 bases aligning to TRBD2. Germline V CDR1 and CDR2: DFQATT, SNEGSKA (reference sequence). J lost 5 bases, V lost 4 bases, and 5 bases had no gene match. CDR3 length equals 13 residues. CDR3 DNA: TGCAGTGCTATTCTAGCGGGGAGGGAGACCCAGTACTTC. This gives the protein CSAILAGRETQYF.

In its sample, this clonotype was seen a few times. V usage is TRBV20-1 and J usage is TRBJ2-1; 7 bases agree with TRBD1. The CDR3 extends over 12 amino acids. Trimming took 5 bases from V and 6 from J; bases not matched to a gene: 4. Germline V gives CDR1 DFQATT, CDR2 SNEGSKA (reference sequence). In DNA, the CDR3 is TGCAGTGCTGGGACAGTGGGCAATGAGCAGTTCTTC. Translated, it gives CSAGTVGNEQFF.

This clonotype appeared a few times. V gene TRBV5-5 combines with J gene TRBJ2-3; D is unclear. V was shortened by 4 bases and J by 3 bases, with 18 bases between the two germline ends. The CDR3 contains 16 residues. Germline loops: CDR1 SGHKS, CDR2 YYEKEE (reference sequence). The CDR3 DNA sequence: TGTGCCAGCAGCATCGGACCCCCCCGACTTACAGATACGCAGTATTTT. It specifies CASSIGPPRLTDTQYF.

The chain is built from TRBV12-3 or TRBV12-4 and TRBJ1-2, with D possibly matching TRBD1 (5 bases). The CDR3 length is 17 residues. V was cut by 10 bases and J by 0 bases, with 24 bases left in between. Here the CDR3 reads CATNNPDTSTPNYGYTF. In DNA form, the CDR3 reads TGTGCCACAAACAACCCGGACACCTCCACACCTAACTATGGCTACACCTTC.

The chain joins TRBV6-1 to TRBJ2-5; 12 bases match TRBD1. With the DNA end fitting TRBJ2-1 better, the J assignment may be wrong. Germline CDR1 MNHNS, CDR2 SASEGT. CDR3 length: 16 residues. The DNA for the CDR3 is TGTGCCAGCAGTAGGGGACAGGGGGCGATCTACAATGAGCAGTTCTTC. It is translated as CASSRGQGAIYNEQFF.